This T cell receptor beta chain originates from a study of patients and donors after allogeneic stem cell transplantation. One entry per CDR3 protein, called by TCRdb with MiXCR from the RT-PCR reads. Of about 210,000 distinct CDR3 sequences in the sample, 38% were seen once. The V segment lost 4 bases and the J segment 2 bases; nucleotides outside the gene matches: 7. Germline CDR1 reads SGHAT; CDR2 reads FQNNGV. The CDR3 consists of 16 residues. The TCR was taken from a human donor who was either an allogeneic HSCT recipient or a stem cell or donor lymphocyte infusion donor (not recorded which). It is not recorded whose cells these are; they may come from a transplant donor. The V call is TRBV11-2, the J call TRBJ2-2, with TRBD1 matching over 7 bases. Sample: blood, either unsorted or a sorted T cell fraction (not recorded which). The CDR3 DNA sequence: TGTGCCAGCAGCTCCCCTGACAGGGCTAACACCGGGGAGCTGTTTTTT. It encodes CASSSPDRANTGELFF.